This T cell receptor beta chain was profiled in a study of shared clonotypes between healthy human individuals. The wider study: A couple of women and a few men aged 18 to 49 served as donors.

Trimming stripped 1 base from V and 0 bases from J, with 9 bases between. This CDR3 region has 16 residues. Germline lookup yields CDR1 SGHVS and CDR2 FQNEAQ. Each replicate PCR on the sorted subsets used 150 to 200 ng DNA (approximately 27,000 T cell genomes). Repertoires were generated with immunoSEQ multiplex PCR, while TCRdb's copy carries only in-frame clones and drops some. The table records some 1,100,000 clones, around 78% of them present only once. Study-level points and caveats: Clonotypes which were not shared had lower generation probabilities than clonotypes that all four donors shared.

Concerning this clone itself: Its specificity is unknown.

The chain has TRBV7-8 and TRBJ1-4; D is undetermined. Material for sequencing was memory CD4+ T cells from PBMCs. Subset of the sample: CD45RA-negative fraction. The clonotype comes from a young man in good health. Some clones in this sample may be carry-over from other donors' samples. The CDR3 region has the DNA TGTGCCAGCAGCTTAGGGCAGCTAGCAACTAATGAAAAACTGTTTTTT. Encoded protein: CASSLGQLATNEKLFF.